This record covers a single T cell receptor beta chain. Its antigen is not identified. The data belong to a study of Ad26.COV2.S vaccination and SARS-CoV-2 variants. On the study more broadly: The donor belonged to the COV1001 Ad26.COV2.S trial arm.

Only in-frame clones appear in the TCRdb table, and some are missing; sequencing was by immunoSEQ multiplex PCR. In the table there are around 450,000 clones, approximately 92% of which are singletons. Treatment given: approximately 18 received Ad26.COV2.S at low or high dose, single or two shots; several received placebo; per-sample allocation not given. It was on day 63 after the first vaccine or placebo injection that samples were taken. From germline, CDR1 is SGHRS and CDR2 YFSETQ. The CDR3 runs 16 residues. The trim removed 0 bases at V and 4 bases at J, leaving 3 bases unmatched. Study-level points and caveats: There was reportedly substantial breadth in spike-specific CD8+ and CD4+ T cell responses after vaccination.

The sample in question was peripheral blood, obtained in a trial of Ad26.COV2.S vaccine versus placebo. The chain uses TRBV5-1 and TRBJ2-7; 14 bases fit TRBD2. The receptor's source is a person between 18 and 65 years old who received the Ad26.COV2.S COVID-19 vaccine or a placebo. The CDR3 here is CASSLEGTSGGYEQYF. As DNA, the CDR3 is TGCGCCAGCAGCTTGGAAGGGACTAGCGGGGGTTACGAGCAGTACTTC.